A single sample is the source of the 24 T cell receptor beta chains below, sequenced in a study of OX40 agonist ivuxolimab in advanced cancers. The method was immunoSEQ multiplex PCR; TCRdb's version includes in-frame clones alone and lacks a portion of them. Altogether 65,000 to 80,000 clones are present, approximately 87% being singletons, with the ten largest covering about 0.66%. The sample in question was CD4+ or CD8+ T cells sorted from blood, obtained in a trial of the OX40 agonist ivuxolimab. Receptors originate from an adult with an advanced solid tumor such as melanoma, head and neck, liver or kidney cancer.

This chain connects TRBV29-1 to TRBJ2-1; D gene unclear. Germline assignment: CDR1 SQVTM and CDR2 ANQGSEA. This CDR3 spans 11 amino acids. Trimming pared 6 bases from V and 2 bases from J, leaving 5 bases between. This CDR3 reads CSVRTYNEQFF. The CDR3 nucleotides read TGCAGCGTGCGGACCTACAATGAGCAGTTCTTC.

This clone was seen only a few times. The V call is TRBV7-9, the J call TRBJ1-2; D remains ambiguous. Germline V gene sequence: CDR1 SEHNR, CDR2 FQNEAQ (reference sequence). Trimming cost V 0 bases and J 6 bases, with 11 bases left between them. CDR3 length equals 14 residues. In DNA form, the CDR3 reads TGTGCCAGCAGCTTAGCGGGAGGGTATAATGGCTACACCTTC. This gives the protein CASSLAGGYNGYTF. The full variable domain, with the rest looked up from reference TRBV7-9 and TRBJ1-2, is DTGVSQNPRHKITKRGQNVTFRCDPISEHNRLYWYRQTLGQGPEFLTYFQNEAQLEKSRLLSDRFSAERPKGSFSTLEIQRTEQGDSAMYLCASSLAGGYNGYTFGSGTRLTVV.

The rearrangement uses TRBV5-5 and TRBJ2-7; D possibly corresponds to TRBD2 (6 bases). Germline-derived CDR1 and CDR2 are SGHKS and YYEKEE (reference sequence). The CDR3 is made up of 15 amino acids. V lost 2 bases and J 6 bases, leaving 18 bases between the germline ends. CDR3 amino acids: CASSLIPGRGTEQYF. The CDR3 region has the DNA TGTGCCAGCAGCTTAATACCGGGACGGGGGACCGAGCAGTACTTC.

In nucleotides, the CDR3 is TGTGCCAGCAGCTTAGGGCAGGGGGTAAAACTGTTTTTT. Protein sequence: CASSLGQGVKLFF. J is TRBJ1-4 and V is TRBV13; 7 bases are a match to TRBD1. With V trimmed by 0 bases and J by 10 bases, 2 bases remained unmatched. In germline, CDR1 is PRHDT, CDR2 FYEKMQ (reference sequence). CDR3 length: 13 amino acids.

For the CDR3, the DNA is TGCGCCAGCAGCCCAATAGGACAGGGGAACACTGAAGCTTTCTTT. It yields the protein CASSPIGQGNTEAFF. J is TRBJ1-1 and V is TRBV5-1, with 8 bases lining up with TRBD1. The CDR3 is 15 residues long. From germline, CDR1 is SGHRS and CDR2 YFSETQ. V lost 4 bases and J lost 1; bases outside the gene matches: 6.

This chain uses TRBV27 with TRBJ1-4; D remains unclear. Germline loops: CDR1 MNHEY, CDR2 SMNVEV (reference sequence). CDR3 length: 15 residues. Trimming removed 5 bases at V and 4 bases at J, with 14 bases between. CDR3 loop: CASSRNYDLNEKLFF. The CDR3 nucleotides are TGTGCCAGCAGTCGTAATTACGACCTTAATGAAAAACTGTTTTTT.

The CDR3 here is CASSLGQGRNQPQHF. For the CDR3, the DNA is TGTGCCAGCAGTTTGGGGCAGGGTCGCAATCAGCCCCAGCATTTT. V gene TRBV27 combines with J gene TRBJ1-5; maybe TRBD1 (5 bases). The CDR3 sequence is 15 residues long. V lost 3 bases and J lost 2, with 11 bases in between. CDR1 and CDR2 from the germline V gene are MNHEY and SMNVEV (reference sequence).

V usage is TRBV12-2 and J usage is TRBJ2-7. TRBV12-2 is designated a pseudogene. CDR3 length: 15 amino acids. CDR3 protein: CASRMAPGAGYEQYF. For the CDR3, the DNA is TGTGCAAGTCGCATGGCCCCCGGGGCAGGGTACGAGCAGTACTTC.

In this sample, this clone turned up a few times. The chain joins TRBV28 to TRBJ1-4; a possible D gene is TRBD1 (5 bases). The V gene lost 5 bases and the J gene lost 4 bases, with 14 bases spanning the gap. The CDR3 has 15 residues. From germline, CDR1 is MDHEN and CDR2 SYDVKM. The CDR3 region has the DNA TGTGCCAGCAGTAAAAGACCGGGGGGTAATGAAAAACTGTTTTTT. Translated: CASSKRPGGNEKLFF.

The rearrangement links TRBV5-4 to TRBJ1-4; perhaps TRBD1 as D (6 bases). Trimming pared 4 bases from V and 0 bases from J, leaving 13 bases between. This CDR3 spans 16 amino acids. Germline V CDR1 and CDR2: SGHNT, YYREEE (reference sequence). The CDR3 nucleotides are TGTGCCAGCAGCCCGGGACATTCTGCAACTAATGAAAAACTGTTTTTT. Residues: CASSPGHSATNEKLFF.

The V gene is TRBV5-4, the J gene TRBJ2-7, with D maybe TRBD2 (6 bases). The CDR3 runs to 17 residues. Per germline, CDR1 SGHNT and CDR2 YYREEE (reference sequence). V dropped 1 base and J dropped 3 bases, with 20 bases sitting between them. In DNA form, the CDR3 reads TGTGCCAGCAGCTTGCAACTGGGGGGTCAAGGGAACTACGAGCAGTACTTC. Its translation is CASSLQLGGQGNYEQYF.

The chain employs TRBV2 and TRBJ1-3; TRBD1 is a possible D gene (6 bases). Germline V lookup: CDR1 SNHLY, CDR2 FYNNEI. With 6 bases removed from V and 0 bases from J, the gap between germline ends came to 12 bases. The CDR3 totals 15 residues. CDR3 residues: CASRPTRGSGNTIYF. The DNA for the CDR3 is TGTGCCAGCAGACCCACCAGGGGCTCTGGAAACACCATATATTTT.

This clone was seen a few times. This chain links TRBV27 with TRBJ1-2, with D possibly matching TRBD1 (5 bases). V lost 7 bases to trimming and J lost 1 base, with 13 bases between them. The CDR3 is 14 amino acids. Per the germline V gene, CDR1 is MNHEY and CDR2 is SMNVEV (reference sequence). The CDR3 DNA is TGTGCCAGCACCCCTTCGGGGGGTAACTATGGCTACACCTTC. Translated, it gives CASTPSGGNYGYTF.

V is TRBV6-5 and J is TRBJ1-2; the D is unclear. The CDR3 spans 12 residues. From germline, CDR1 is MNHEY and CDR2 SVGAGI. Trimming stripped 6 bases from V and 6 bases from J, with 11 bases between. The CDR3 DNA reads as TGTGCCAGCAGGGGCGACATTCATGGCTACACCTTC. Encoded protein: CASRGDIHGYTF.

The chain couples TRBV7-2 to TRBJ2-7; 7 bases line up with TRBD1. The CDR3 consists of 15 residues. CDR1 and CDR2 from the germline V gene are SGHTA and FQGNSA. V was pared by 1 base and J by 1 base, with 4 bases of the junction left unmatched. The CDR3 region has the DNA TGTGCCAGCAGCTTAGAAGGGGGCGGGTCCTACGAGCAGTACTTC. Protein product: CASSLEGGGSYEQYF. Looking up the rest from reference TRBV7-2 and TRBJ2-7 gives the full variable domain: GAGVSQSPSNKVTEKGKDVELRCDPISGHTALYWYRQSLGQGLEFLIYFQGNSAPDKSGLPSDRFSAERTGGSVSTLTIQRTQQEDSAVYLCASSLEGGGSYEQYFGPGTRLTVT.

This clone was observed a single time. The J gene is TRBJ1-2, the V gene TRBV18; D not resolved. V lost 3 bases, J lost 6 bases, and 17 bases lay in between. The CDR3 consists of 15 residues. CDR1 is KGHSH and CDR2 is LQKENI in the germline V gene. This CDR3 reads CASSPVEGRSNGYTF. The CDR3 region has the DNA TGTGCCAGCTCACCCGTAGAGGGCAGAAGTAATGGCTACACCTTC.

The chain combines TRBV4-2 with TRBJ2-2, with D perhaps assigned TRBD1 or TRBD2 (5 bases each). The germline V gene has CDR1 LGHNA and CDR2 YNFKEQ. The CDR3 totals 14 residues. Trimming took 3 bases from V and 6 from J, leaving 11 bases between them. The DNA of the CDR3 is TGTGCCAGCAGCCAGGGGGACCGGGCCGGGGAGCTGTTTTTT. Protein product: CASSQGDRAGELFF.

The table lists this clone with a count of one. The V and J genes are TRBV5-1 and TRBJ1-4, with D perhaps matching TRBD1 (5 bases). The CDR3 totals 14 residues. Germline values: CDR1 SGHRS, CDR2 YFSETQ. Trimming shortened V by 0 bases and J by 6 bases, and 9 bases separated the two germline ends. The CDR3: CASSLARGDEKLFF. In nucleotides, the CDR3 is TGCGCCAGCAGCTTGGCTCGGGGGGATGAAAAACTGTTTTTT.

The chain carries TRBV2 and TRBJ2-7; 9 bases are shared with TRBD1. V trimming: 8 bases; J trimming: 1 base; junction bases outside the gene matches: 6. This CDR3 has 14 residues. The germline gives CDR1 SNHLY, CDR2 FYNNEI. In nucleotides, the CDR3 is TGTGCCAGCTCCGGGACAGGGACTTCCTACGAGCAGTACTTC. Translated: CASSGTGTSYEQYF.

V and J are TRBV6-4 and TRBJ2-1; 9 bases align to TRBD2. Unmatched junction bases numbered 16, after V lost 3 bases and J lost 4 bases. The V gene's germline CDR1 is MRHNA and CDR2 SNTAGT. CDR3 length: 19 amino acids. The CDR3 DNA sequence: TGTGCCAGCAGTGAGGGGTCGGTAGCGGGGGCCGGGAAATACAATGAGCAGTTCTTC. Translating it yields CASSEGSVAGAGKYNEQFF.

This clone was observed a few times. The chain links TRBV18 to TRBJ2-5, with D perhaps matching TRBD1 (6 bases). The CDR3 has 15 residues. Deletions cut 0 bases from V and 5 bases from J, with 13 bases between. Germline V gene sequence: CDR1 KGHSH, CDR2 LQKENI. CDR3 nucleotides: TGTGCCAGCTCACCACCGCAGGGGCTGGGGGAGACCCAGTACTTC. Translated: CASSPPQGLGETQYF.

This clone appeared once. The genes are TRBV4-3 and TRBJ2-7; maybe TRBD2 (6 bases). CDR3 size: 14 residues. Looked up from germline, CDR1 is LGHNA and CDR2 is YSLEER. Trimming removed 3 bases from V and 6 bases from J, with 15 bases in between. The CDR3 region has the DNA TGCGCCAGCAGCCAGGGGGACTCCCGGGGCGAGCAGTACTTC. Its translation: CASSQGDSRGEQYF.

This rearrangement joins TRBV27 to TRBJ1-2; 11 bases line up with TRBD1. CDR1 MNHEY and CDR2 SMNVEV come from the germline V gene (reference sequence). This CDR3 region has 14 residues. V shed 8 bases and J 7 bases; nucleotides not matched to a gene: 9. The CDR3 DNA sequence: TGTGCCAGCTCCTTAAGGACAGGGGGCTCTGGCTACACCTTC. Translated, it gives CASSLRTGGSGYTF.

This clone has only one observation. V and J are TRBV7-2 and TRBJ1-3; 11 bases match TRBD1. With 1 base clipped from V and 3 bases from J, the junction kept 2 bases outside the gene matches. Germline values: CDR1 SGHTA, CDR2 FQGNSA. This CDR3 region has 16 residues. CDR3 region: CASSLDGTGGGNTIYF. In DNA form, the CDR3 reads TGTGCCAGCAGCTTAGACGGGACAGGGGGTGGAAACACCATATATTTT.